The present T cell receptor beta chain was sequenced within a study of blood T cell repertoires in COVID-19. Study-wide background: The samples span acute and convalescent COVID-19 from the United States, Italy and Spain.

The V end was cut by 2 bases, the J end by 6 bases, with 10 bases between. The CDR3 loop spans 14 amino acids. Per germline, CDR1 MNHEY and CDR2 SMNVEV (reference sequence). Sequencing used immunoSEQ multiplex PCR; TCRdb keeps in-frame clones, though not all of them. The sample consists of under 350,000 clones, 75% to 90% of them appearing once. The receptor comes from a middle-aged woman who had recovered from COVID-19. Specimen: PBMCs or T cells enriched from blood (not recorded which). This chain connects TRBV27 to TRBJ1-4; no definite D call. The CDR3 protein is CASSLREVDEKLFF. In DNA, the CDR3 is TGTGCCAGCAGTTTACGGGAGGTTGATGAAAAACTGTTTTTT.